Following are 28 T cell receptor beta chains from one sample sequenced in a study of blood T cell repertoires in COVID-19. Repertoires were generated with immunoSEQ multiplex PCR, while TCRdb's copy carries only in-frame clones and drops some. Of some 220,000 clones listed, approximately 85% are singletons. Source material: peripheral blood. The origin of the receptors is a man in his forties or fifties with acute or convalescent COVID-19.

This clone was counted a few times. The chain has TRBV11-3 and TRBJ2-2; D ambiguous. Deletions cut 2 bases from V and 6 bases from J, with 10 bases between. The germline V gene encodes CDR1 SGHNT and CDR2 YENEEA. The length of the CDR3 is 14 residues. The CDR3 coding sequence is TGTGCCAGCAGCTTATTCGACAATTCCGGGGAGCTGTTTTTT. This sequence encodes CASSLFDNSGELFF. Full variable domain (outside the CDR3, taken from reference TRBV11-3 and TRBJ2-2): EAGVVQSPRYKIIEKKQPVAFWCNPISGHNTLYWYLQNLGQGPELLIRYENEEAVDDSQLPKDRFSAERLKGVDSTLKIQPAELGDSAVYLCASSLFDNSGELFFGEGSRLTVL.

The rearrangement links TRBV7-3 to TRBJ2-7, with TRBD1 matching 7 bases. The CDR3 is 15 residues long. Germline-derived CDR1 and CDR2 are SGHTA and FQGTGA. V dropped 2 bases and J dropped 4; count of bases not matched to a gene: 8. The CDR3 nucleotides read TGTGCCAGCAGCTTAGGGTACAGGGGTTTTTACGAGCAGTACTTC. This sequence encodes CASSLGYRGFYEQYF.

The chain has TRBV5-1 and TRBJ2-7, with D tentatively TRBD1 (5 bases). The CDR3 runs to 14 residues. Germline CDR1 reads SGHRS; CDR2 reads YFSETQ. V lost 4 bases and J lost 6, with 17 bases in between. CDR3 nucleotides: TGCGCCAGCAGCCAGGACCCAGGGTGGATCGAGCAGTACTTC. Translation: CASSQDPGWIEQYF.

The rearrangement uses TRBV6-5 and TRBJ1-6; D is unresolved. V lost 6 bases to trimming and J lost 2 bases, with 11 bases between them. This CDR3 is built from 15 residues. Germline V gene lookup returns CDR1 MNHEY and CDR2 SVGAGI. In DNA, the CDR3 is TGTGCCAGCAGGATGGGAGGCGCCTATAATTCACCCCTCCACTTT. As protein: CASRMGGAYNSPLHF.

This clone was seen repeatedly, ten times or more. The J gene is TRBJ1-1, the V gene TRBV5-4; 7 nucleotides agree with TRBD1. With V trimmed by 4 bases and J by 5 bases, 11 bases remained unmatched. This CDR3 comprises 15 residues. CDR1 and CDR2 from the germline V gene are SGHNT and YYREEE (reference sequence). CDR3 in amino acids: CASSELQGTGTEAFF. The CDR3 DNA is TGTGCCAGCAGCGAATTACAGGGGACGGGAACTGAAGCTTTCTTT.

CDR3 coding DNA: TGCGCCAGCAGCCAAGATGAGGGTTGGAATGAAAAACTGTTTTTT. Its protein product is CASSQDEGWNEKLFF. The J gene is TRBJ1-4, the V gene TRBV4-1; D uncertain. Germline V gene sequence: CDR1 MGHRA, CDR2 YSYEKL. The CDR3 loop spans 15 amino acids. Deletions cut 0 bases from V and 5 bases from J, with 10 bases between.

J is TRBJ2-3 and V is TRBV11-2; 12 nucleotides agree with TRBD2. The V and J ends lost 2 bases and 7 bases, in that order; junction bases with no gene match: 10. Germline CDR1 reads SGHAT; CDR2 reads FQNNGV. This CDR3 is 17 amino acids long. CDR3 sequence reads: CASSLTTSGGISYTQYF. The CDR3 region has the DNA TGTGCCAGCAGCTTAACGACTAGCGGGGGCATTAGCTATACGCAGTATTTT.

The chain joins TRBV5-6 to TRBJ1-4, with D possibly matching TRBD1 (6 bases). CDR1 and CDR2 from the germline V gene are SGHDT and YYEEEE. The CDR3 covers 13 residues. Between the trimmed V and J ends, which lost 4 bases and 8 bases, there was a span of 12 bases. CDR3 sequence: CASSRRTEEKLFF. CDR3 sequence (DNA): TGTGCCAGCAGCCGACGGACAGAGGAAAAACTGTTTTTT.

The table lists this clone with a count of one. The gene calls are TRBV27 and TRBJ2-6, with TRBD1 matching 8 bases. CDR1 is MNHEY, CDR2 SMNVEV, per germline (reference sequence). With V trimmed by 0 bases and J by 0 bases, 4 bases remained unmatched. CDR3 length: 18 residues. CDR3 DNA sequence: TGTGCCAGCAGTTTATCAGGGACAGGATTCTCTGGGGCCAACGTCCTGACTTTC. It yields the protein CASSLSGTGFSGANVLTF.

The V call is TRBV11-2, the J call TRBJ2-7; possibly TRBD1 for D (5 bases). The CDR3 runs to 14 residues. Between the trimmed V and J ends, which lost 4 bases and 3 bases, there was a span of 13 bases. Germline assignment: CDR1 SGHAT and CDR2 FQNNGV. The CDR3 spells CASSSLGEDYEQYF. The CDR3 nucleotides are TGTGCCAGCAGCTCTTTAGGGGAAGACTACGAGCAGTACTTC.

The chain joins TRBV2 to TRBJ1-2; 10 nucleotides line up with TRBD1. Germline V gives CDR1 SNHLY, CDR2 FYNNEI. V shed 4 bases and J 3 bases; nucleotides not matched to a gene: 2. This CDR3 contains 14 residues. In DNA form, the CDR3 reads TGTGCCAGCAGTGCCGGGACAGGGGACTATGGCTACACCTTC. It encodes CASSAGTGDYGYTF.

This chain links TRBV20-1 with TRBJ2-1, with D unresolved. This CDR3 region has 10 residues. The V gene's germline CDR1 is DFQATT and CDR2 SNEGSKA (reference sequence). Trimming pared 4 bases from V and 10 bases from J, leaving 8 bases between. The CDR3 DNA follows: TGCAGTGCTAAGCGTGACGAGCAGTTCTTC. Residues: CSAKRDEQFF.

CDR3 bases: TGTGCCAGTAGTATGGCCCGCCCGGGGGGTTCCTATAATTCACCCCTCCACTTT. Residues: CASSMARPGGSYNSPLHF. This sequence joins TRBV19 and TRBJ1-6; D might be TRBD1 (5 bases). The germline V gene has CDR1 LNHDA and CDR2 SQIVND (reference sequence). The CDR3 contains 18 residues. With 3 bases removed from V and 1 base from J, the gap between germline ends came to 16 bases.

CDR3 nucleotide sequence: TGTGCCAGTAAGGCGACAGGGGTAGGAAACACCATATATTTT. Amino acids: CASKATGVGNTIYF. The gene calls are TRBV19 and TRBJ1-3, with 8 bases aligning to TRBD1. Per germline, CDR1 LNHDA and CDR2 SQIVND (reference sequence). V shed 7 bases and J 4 bases; nucleotides not matched to a gene: 6. The length of the CDR3 is 14 residues.

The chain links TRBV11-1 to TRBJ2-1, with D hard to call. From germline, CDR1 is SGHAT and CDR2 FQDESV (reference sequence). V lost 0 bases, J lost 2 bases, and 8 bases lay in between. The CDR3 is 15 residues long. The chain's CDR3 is CASSLAGVPYNEQFF. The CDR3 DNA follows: TGTGCCAGCAGCTTAGCCGGAGTCCCCTACAATGAGCAGTTCTTC.

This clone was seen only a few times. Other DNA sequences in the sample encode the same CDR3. CDR3 loop: CAWNRRGNTGELFF. CDR3 coding DNA: TGTGCCTGGAACCGCAGGGGGAACACCGGGGAGCTGTTTTTT. The gene calls are TRBV30 and TRBJ2-2; a possible D gene is TRBD1 (6 bases). CDR3 length equals 14 residues. CDR1 is GTSNPN, CDR2 SVGIG, per germline (reference sequence). V was pared by 4 bases and J by 1 base, with 10 bases between.

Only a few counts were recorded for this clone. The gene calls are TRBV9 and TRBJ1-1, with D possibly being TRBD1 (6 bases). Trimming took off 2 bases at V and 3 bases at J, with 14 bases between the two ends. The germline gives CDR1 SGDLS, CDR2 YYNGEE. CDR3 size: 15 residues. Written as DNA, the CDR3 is TGTGCCAGCAGCGTTAACAGGGAAGTGGACACTGAAGCTTTCTTT. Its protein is CASSVNREVDTEAFF.

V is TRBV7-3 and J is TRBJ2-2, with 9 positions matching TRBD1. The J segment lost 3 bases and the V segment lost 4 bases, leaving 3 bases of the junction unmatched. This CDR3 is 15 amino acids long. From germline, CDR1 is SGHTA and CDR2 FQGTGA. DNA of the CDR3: TGTGCCAGCAGCTCGGGACAGGGTTACACCGGGGAGCTGTTTTTT. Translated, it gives CASSSGQGYTGELFF.

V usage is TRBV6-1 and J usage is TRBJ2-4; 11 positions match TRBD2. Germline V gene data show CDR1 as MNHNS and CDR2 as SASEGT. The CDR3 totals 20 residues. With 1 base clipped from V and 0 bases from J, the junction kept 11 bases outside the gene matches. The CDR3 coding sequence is TGTGCCAGCAGTGAAGGATGGTTAGCGGGAGGGTCATCAGCCAAAAACATTCAGTACTTC. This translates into CASSEGWLAGGSSAKNIQYF.

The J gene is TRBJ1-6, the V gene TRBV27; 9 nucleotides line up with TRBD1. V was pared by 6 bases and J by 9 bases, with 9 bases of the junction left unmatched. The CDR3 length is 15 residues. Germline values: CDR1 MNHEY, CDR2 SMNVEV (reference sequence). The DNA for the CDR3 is TGTGCCAGCAGCACTCACCGGGACAGGGCTTCACCCCTCCACTTT. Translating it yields CASSTHRDRASPLHF.

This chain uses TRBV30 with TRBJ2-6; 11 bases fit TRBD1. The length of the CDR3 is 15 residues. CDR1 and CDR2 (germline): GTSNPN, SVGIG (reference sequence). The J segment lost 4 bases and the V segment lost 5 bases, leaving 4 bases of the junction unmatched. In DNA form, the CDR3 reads TGTGCCTGGGGACAGGGGGCTTCGGGGGCCAACGTCCTGACTTTC. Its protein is CAWGQGASGANVLTF.

CDR3 region: CASRPGASGSYEQYF. The CDR3 coding sequence is TGTGCCAGCAGGCCCGGGGCTAGCGGGAGTTACGAGCAGTACTTC. The V and J genes are TRBV27 and TRBJ2-7, with 10 bases matching TRBD2. After removal of 6 bases from V and 4 bases from J, the junction contained 9 bases not matched to a gene. The CDR3 is 15 amino acids. Germline V lookup: CDR1 MNHEY, CDR2 SMNVEV (reference sequence).

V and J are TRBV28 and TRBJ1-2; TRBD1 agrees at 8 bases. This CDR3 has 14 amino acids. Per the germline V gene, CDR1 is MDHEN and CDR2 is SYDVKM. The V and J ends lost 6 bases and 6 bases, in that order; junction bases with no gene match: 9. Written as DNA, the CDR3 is TGTGCCAGCAGAAAAGGACAGGGTTCCCATGGCTACACCTTC. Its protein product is CASRKGQGSHGYTF.

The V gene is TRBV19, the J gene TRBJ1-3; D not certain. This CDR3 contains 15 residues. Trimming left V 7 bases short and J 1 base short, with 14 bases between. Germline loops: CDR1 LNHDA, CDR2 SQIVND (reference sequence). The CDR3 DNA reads TGTGCCAGTATTCCGCACGTTGCGTCTGGAAACACCATATATTTT. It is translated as CASIPHVASGNTIYF.

The CDR3 spells CASSHSWYEQYF. The CDR3 nucleotides read TGTGCCAGCAGCCACTCGTGGTACGAGCAGTACTTC. V usage is TRBV6-5 and J usage is TRBJ2-7, with D hard to call. With 6 bases removed from V and 4 bases from J, the gap between germline ends came to 10 bases. The germline V gene encodes CDR1 MNHEY and CDR2 SVGAGI. CDR3 length: 12 amino acids.

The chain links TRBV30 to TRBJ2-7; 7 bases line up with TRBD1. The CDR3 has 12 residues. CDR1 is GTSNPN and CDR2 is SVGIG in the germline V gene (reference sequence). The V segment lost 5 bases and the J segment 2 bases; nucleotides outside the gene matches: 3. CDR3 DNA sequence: TGTGCCTGGGGACAGGACACCTACGAGCAGTACTTC. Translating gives CAWGQDTYEQYF.

This CDR3 is CASSLGGAGQPQHF. In DNA form, the CDR3 reads TGTGCCAGCAGTCTCGGAGGCGCCGGTCAGCCCCAGCATTTT. The V gene is TRBV7-3, the J gene TRBJ1-5; D gene unclear. V lost 6 bases and J lost 6, with 15 bases in between. This CDR3 has 14 residues. Germline V CDR1 and CDR2: SGHTA, FQGTGA.

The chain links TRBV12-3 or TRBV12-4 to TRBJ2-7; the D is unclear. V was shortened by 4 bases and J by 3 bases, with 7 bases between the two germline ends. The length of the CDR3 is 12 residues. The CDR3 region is CASSSSFYEQYF. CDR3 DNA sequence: TGTGCCAGCAGTTCGAGCTTCTACGAGCAGTACTTC.